What follows is one T cell receptor (beta chain) and its context. What it binds is not known. This sample is drawn from a study of blood T cells in healthy people across ages. Study-wide findings and caveats: Researchers judged that diversity estimates from one million T cells fell short of true values.

The CDR3 covers 15 residues. With V trimmed by 2 bases and J by 7 bases, 7 bases remained unmatched. Germline CDR1 SGHRS, CDR2 YFSETQ. The authors ran a second PCR of 7 to 11 cycles using a sample-barcoded 5' primer and a J-beta primer mix. With 12 random nucleotides, a template-switch adaptor tagged each individual cDNA molecule. Each of the samples gave a minimum of 2.5 million paired-end reads that contained CDR3. TCRdb itself ran the 5' RACE reads through MiXCR, one entry per CDR3 protein. The sample lists fewer than 1.5 million distinct CDR3 sequences, roughly 45% occurring once. This receptor was taken from a woman younger than 35 in good health. What was sequenced was blood. The chain links TRBV5-1 to TRBJ2-1, with 9 bases that match TRBD2. The CDR3 nucleotides read TGCGCCAGCAGCTTTGTTGTTAGCGGGAGAAATGAGCAGTTCTTC. Translated: CASSFVVSGRNEQFF.